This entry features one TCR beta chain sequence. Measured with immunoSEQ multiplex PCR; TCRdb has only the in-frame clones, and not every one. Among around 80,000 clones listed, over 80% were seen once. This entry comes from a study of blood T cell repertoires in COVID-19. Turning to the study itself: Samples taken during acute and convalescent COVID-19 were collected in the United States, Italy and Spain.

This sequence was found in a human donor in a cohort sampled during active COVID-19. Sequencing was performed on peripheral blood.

CDR3 sequence: CASSEGMGQGGNQPQHF. As DNA, the CDR3 is TGCGCCAGCAGTGAGGGGATGGGACAGGGAGGGAATCAGCCCCAGCATTTT. This chain links TRBV10-1 with TRBJ1-5; TRBD1 aligns across 9 bases. In germline, CDR1 is WNHNN, CDR2 SYGVQD (reference sequence). V was pared by 2 bases and J by 4 bases, with 9 bases of the junction left unmatched. The CDR3 consists of 17 residues.